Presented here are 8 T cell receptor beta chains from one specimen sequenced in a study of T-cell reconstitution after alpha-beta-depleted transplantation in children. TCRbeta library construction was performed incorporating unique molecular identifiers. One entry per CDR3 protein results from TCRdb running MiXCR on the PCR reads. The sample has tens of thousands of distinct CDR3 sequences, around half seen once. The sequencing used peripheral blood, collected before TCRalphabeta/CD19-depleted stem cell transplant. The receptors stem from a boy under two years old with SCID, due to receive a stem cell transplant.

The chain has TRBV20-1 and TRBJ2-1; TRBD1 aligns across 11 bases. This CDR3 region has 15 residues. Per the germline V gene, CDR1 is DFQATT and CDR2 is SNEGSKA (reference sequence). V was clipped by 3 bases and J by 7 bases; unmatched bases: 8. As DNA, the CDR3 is TGCAGTGCTAGCCCTACCGGGACAGGGGGGAATGAGCAGTTCTTC. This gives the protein CSASPTGTGGNEQFF.

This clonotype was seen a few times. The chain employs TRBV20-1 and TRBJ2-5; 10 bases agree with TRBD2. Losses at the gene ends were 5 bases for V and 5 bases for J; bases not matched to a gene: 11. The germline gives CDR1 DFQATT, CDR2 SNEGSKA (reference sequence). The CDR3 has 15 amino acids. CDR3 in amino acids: CSAPRGSGGMETQYF. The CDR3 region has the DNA TGCAGTGCTCCCCGGGGTAGCGGGGGGATGGAGACCCAGTACTTC.

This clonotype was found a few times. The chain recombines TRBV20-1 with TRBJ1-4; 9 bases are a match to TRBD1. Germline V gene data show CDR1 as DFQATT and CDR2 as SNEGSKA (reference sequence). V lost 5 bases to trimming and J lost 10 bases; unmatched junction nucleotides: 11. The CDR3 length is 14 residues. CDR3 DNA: TGCAGTGCTTTACCGGGACAGGGTGGACGAAAACTGTTTTTT. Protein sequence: CSALPGQGGRKLFF.

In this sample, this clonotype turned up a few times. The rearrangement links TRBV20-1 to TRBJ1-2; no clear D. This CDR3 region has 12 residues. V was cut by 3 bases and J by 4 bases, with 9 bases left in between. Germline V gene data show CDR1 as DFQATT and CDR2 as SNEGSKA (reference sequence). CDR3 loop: CSASIQPYGYTF. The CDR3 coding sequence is TGCAGTGCTAGTATCCAGCCCTATGGCTACACCTTC.

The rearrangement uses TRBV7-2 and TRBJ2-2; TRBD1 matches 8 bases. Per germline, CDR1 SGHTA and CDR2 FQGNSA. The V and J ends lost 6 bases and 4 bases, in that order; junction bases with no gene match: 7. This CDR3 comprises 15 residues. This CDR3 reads CASRSGGRVTGELFF. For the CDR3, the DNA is TGTGCCAGCAGGTCAGGGGGCCGGGTCACCGGGGAGCTGTTTTTT.

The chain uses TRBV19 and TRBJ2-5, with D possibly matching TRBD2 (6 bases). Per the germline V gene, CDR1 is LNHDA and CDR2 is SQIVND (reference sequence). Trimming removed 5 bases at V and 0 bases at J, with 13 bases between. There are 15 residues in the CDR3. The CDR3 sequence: CASSPWGRYQETQYF. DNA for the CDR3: TGTGCCAGTAGTCCTTGGGGGAGGTACCAAGAGACCCAGTACTTC.

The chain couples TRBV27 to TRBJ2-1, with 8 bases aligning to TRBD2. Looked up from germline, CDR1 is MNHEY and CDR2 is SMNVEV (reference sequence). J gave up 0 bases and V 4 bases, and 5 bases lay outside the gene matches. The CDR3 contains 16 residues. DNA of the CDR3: TGTGCCAGCAGTTCACAGCGGGGGAGCTCCTACAATGAGCAGTTCTTC. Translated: CASSSQRGSSYNEQFF.

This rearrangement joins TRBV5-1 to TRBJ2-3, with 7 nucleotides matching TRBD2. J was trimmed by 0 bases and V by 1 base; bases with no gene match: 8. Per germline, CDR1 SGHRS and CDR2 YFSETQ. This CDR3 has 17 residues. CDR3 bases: TGCGCCAGCAGCTTGCCCCGGGCTAGCGGTAGCACAGATACGCAGTATTTT. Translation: CASSLPRASGSTDTQYF.